The rows below give T cell receptor beta chains drawn from one sample of a study of blood T cell repertoires in COVID-19. Measured with immunoSEQ multiplex PCR; TCRdb has only the in-frame clones, and not every one. The data contain approximately 28,000 clones, approximately 86% of them singletons. The sample taken for sequencing was peripheral blood. Source of these receptors: a man in his 60s with active COVID-19. The CDR3 runs from the conserved cysteine through the conserved F or W.

v_call	j_call	cdr3_aa
TRBV5-4	TRBJ1-3	CASSLDRDQSGNTIYF
TRBV6-6	TRBJ2-7	CATTYGTGGYEQYF
TRBV19	TRBJ2-7	CASSTAAGVWYEQYF
TRBV3-1/TRBV3-2	TRBJ2-2	CASSETGANTGELFF
TRBV6-1	TRBJ2-7	CASSDQGQASSYEQYF
TRBV10-3	TRBJ2-1	CAISVNGEGEQFF
TRBV13	TRBJ1-2	CASSLLGQANYGYTF
TRBV7-9	TRBJ2-4	CASSPKEAHGNIQYF
TRBV5-1	TRBJ2-5	CASSLDTSGETQYF
TRBV3-1/TRBV3-2	TRBJ2-4	CASRGTQMVTSKNIQYF
TRBV10-1	TRBJ2-2	CASGATGELFF
TRBV5-4	TRBJ2-7	CASSSEGGASSYEQYF
TRBV7-3	TRBJ2-3	CASSFVLTDTQYF
TRBV4-1	TRBJ2-2	CASSDGLADTGELFF